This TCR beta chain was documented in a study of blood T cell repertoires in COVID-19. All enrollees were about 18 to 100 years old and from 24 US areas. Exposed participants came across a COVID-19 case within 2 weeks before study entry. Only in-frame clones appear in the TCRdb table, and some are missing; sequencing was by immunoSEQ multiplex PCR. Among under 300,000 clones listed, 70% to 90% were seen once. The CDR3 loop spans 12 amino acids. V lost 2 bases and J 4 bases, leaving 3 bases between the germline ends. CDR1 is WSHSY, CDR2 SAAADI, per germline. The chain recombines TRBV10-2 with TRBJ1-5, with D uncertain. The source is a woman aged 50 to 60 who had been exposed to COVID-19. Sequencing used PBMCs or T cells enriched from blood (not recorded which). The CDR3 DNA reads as TGCGCCAGCAGTGAGCAGAATCAGCCCCAGCATTTT. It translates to CASSEQNQPQHF.